The 6 T cell receptor beta chains below were found in one sample sequenced in a study of CD8 T cells in ankylosing spondylitis. TCRdb itself ran the 5' RACE reads through MiXCR, one entry per CDR3 protein. Of about 250,000 distinct CDR3 sequences listed, roughly 32% are singletons. The sequencing sample was made of blood, either unsorted or a sorted T cell fraction (not recorded which). These receptors were collected from a male donor with ankylosing spondylitis or in good health (not recorded which).

J is TRBJ2-1 and V is TRBV4-1; unclear D gene. Germline V gene lookup returns CDR1 MGHRA and CDR2 YSYEKL. The CDR3 is made up of 13 amino acids. The V and J ends lost 0 bases and 2 bases respectively, with 2 bases between them. CDR3 region: CASSQETYNEQFF. The CDR3 nucleotides are TGCGCCAGCAGCCAAGAGACCTACAATGAGCAGTTCTTC.

The gene calls are TRBV29-1 and TRBJ2-3, with D maybe TRBD2 (6 bases). The ends were cut back, 4 bases at V and 5 bases at J, with 16 bases in the middle. The CDR3 covers 14 residues. Germline assignment: CDR1 SQVTM and CDR2 ANQGSEA. CDR3 sequence reads: CSVGLVLRRDTQYF. As DNA, the CDR3 is TGCAGCGTTGGACTAGTCCTCCGTAGAGATACGCAGTATTTT.

Of note for this clonotype: No conserved phenylalanine or tryptophan ends this CDR3, so it is likely a read error. The chain employs TRBV12-3 or TRBV12-4 and TRBJ1-5; D gene unclear. There are 11 residues in the CDR3. Trimming left V 3 bases short and J 7 bases short, with 4 bases between. The CDR3 region is CASSLGQPQHL. The CDR3 DNA sequence: TGTGCCAGCAGTTTGGGACAGCCCCAGCATTTG.

The J gene is TRBJ1-2, the V gene TRBV6-5; possibly TRBD1 for D (5 bases). CDR1 is MNHEY, CDR2 SVGAGI, per germline. The V end was cut by 3 bases, the J end by 0 bases, with 8 bases between. The CDR3 length is 14 residues. The CDR3 DNA reads TGTGCCAGCAGTTATGGGGCAGCTAACTATGGCTACACCTTC. It codes for CASSYGAANYGYTF.

Notes on this clonotype: One junction end does not reproduce the germline sequence, and a read error may be involved. The chain has TRBV10-2 and TRBJ1-4; TRBD1 matches at 10 bases. Germline CDR1 and CDR2: WSHSY and SAAADI. The CDR3 extends over 14 amino acids. The DNA for the CDR3 is TGCGCCAGCTCCCGACAGGGGGCTAACGAAAAACTGTTTTTT. This gives the protein CASSRQGANEKLFF.

The genes are TRBV7-6 and TRBJ2-6; tentative D call: TRBD1 (6 bases). The germline gives CDR1 SGHVS, CDR2 FNYEAQ. V was shortened by 3 bases and J by 2 bases, with 23 bases between the two germline ends. The length of the CDR3 is 20 residues. The CDR3 sequence is CASSFRAPQGKSPGANVLTF. As DNA, the CDR3 is TGTGCCAGCAGCTTCAGAGCCCCACAGGGCAAAAGCCCTGGGGCCAACGTCCTGACTTTC.